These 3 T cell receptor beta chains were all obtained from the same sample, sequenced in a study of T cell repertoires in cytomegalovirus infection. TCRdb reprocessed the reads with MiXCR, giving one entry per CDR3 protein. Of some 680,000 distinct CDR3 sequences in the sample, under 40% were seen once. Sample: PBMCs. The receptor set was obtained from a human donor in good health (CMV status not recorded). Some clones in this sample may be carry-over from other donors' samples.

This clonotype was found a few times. CDR3 coding DNA: TGCAGTGCTAGAGATGGGACAGTTGTGGTGAAGGACTATGGCTACACCTTC. Its translation: CSARDGTVVVKDYGYTF. The chain links TRBV20-1 to TRBJ1-2; 7 bases fit TRBD1. In germline, CDR1 is DFQATT, CDR2 SNEGSKA (reference sequence). Trimming took 0 bases from V and 3 from J; bases not matched to a gene: 13. The CDR3 loop spans 17 amino acids.

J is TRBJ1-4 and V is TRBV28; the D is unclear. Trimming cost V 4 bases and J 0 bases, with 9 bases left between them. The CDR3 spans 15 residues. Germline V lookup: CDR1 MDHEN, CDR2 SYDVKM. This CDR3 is CASSSTGSTNEKLFF. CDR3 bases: TGTGCCAGCAGTTCCACCGGCTCAACTAATGAAAAACTGTTTTTT.

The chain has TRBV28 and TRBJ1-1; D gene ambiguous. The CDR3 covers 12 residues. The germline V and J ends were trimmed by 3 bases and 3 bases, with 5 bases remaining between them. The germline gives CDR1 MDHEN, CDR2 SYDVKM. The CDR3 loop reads CASSFVDTEAFF. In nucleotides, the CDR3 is TGTGCCAGCAGTTTCGTAGACACTGAAGCTTTCTTT.